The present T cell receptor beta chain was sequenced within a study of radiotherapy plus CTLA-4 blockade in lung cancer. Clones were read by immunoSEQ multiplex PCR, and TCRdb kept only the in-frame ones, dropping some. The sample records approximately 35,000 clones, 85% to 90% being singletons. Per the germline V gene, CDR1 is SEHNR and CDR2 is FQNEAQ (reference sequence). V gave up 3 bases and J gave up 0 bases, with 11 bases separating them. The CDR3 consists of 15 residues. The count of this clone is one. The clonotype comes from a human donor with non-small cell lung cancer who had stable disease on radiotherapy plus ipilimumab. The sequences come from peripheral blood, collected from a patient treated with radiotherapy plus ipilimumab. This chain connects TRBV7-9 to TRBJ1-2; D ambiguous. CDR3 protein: CASSLAAAPNYGYTF. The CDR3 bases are TGTGCCAGCAGCTTGGCGGCGGCCCCTAACTATGGCTACACCTTC.